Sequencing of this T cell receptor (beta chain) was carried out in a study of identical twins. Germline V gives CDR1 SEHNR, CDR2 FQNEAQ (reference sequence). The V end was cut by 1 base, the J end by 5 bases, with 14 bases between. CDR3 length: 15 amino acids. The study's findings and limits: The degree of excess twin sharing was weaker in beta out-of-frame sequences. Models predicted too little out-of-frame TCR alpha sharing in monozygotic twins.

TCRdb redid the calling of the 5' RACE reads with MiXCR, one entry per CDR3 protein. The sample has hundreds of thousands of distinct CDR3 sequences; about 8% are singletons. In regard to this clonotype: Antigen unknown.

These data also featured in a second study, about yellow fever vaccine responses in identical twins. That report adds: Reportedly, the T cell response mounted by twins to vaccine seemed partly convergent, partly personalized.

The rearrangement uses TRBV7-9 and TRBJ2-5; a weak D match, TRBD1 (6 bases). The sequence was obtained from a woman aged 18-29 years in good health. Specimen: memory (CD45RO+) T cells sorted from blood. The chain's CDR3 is CASSLGRRGRETQYF. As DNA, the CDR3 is TGTGCCAGCAGCTTAGGCCGCAGGGGCAGGGAGACCCAGTACTTC.